These 11 T cell receptor beta chains were all obtained from the same sample, sequenced in a study of cytomegalovirus exposure and HLA in healthy donors. This PCR relied on a set of 60 Vbeta primers and 13 Jbeta primers. Assay used: immunoSEQ multiplex PCR; TCRdb lists only in-frame clones, some missing. The top ten hold approximately 2.1% of the sample, which has some 130,000 clones, 80% seen once. The sample comprised PBMCs. The receptors derive from a man aged 25 to 40 in good health and CMV-seronegative.

This clone was observed a single time. The chain couples TRBV18 to TRBJ2-1; D might be TRBD1 (5 bases). CDR3 length: 14 residues. The V gene lost 5 bases and the J gene lost 7 bases, with 15 bases spanning the gap. CDR1 is KGHSH, CDR2 LQKENI, per germline. CDR3 sequence reads: CASSTSRQTNEQFF. DNA of the CDR3: TGTGCCAGCTCAACTTCCCGACAGACAAATGAGCAGTTCTTC.

This clone was seen repeatedly, ten times or more. This sequence joins TRBV30 and TRBJ1-1; 7 positions match TRBD1. CDR3 length: 13 residues. V was pared by 5 bases and J by 0 bases, with 3 bases of the junction left unmatched. Germline loops: CDR1 GTSNPN, CDR2 SVGIG (reference sequence). CDR3: CAWATGLNTEAFF. The CDR3 DNA follows: TGTGCCTGGGCGACAGGGCTGAACACTGAAGCTTTCTTT.

This CDR3 is CAWRSAGELFF. As DNA, the CDR3 is TGTGCCTGGAGGAGTGCCGGGGAGCTGTTTTTT. This chain connects TRBV30 to TRBJ2-2, with unresolved D. This CDR3 is built from 11 residues. From germline, CDR1 is GTSNPN and CDR2 SVGIG (reference sequence). V was shortened by 3 bases and J by 6 bases, with 5 bases between the two germline ends.

The chain carries TRBV11-3 and TRBJ2-1; 10 bases fit TRBD2. Germline loops: CDR1 SGHNT, CDR2 YENEEA. Germline trimming cut 1 base from V and 4 bases from J; bases unmatched to any gene: 4. The CDR3 is made up of 16 amino acids. CDR3 bases: TGTGCCAGCAGCTTAGCTCTAGCGGGAGCGTACAATGAGCAGTTCTTC. Translating gives CASSLALAGAYNEQFF.

This chain connects TRBV19 to TRBJ2-7, with TRBD2 matching 14 bases. The V gene's germline CDR1 is LNHDA and CDR2 SQIVND (reference sequence). This CDR3 contains 17 residues. Losses at the gene ends were 9 bases for V and 2 bases for J; bases not matched to a gene: 12. The CDR3 region is CASSASGTSGSPYEQYF. As DNA, the CDR3 is TGTGCCAGCTCAGCATCCGGGACTAGCGGGAGTCCCTACGAGCAGTACTTC.

In its sample, this clone was seen a few times. The V and J genes are TRBV5-6 and TRBJ2-3; TRBD2 might be the D (5 bases). Germline V CDR1 and CDR2: SGHDT, YYEEEE. Trimming pared 4 bases from V and 0 bases from J, leaving 12 bases between. The CDR3 totals 15 residues. CDR3 coding DNA: TGTGCCAGCAGCCTCGGACTCTTTAGCACAGATACGCAGTATTTT. Translation gives CASSLGLFSTDTQYF.

The chain combines TRBV27 with TRBJ2-1; 12 bases are shared with TRBD2. V was pared by 10 bases and J by 4 bases, with 5 bases of the junction left unmatched. CDR3 size: 14 residues. From germline, CDR1 is MNHEY and CDR2 SMNVEV (reference sequence). The CDR3 DNA reads TGTGCCACTGCGACTAGCGGGGGATACAATGAGCAGTTCTTC. Amino acids: CATATSGGYNEQFF.

This clone was detected a few times. V is TRBV4-1 and J is TRBJ2-2; D is ambiguous. Germline CDR1 reads MGHRA; CDR2 reads YSYEKL. This CDR3 is 13 amino acids long. V was shortened by 8 bases and J by 2 bases, with 9 bases between the two germline ends. The CDR3 nucleotides read TGCGCCAGCGCTCCCAGTAACACCGGGGAGCTGTTTTTT. It encodes CASAPSNTGELFF.

This clone came up once. The chain employs TRBV19 and TRBJ2-7; 8 bases line up with TRBD1. Trimming took 5 bases from V and 5 from J; bases not matched to a gene: 5. The CDR3 loop spans 13 amino acids. The V gene's germline CDR1 is LNHDA and CDR2 SQIVND (reference sequence). This CDR3 is CASSVDRENEQYF. The CDR3 DNA reads as TGTGCCAGTAGTGTGGACAGGGAAAACGAGCAGTACTTC.

This clone was seen a few times. The chain has TRBV7-8 and TRBJ2-1, with D possibly TRBD2 on 6 matching bases. With 1 base removed from V and 6 bases from J, the gap between germline ends came to 13 bases. CDR1 is SGHVS and CDR2 is FQNEAQ in the germline V gene. CDR3 length: 15 residues. As DNA, the CDR3 is TGTGCCAGCAGCTTAGTTTTAGCGGCCTTCAATGAGCAGTTCTTC. Its translation is CASSLVLAAFNEQFF.

In this sample, this clone turned up once. J is TRBJ1-2 and V is TRBV28; no reliable D call. Per the germline V gene, CDR1 is MDHEN and CDR2 is SYDVKM. The V end was cut by 6 bases, the J end by 6 bases, with 23 bases between. The length of the CDR3 is 16 residues. The CDR3 DNA reads TGTGCCAGCAGGGCCCGGGGTTGGGTGCTAGGTGATGGCTACACCTTC. It specifies CASRARGWVLGDGYTF.